Listed here are 26 T cell receptor beta chains from one sample, sequenced in a study of T cell responses to AZD1222 COVID-19 vaccine. Repertoires were generated with immunoSEQ multiplex PCR, while TCRdb's copy carries only in-frame clones and drops some. The data show over 150,000 clones, over 80% seen once. Sequencing was performed on peripheral blood, taken 28 days after the second dose of the MenACWY control vaccine. These receptor sequences come from an adult who received the MenACWY meningococcal vaccine as a control.

This clone occurred a few times. The rearrangement links TRBV5-4 to TRBJ1-1; 8 bases agree with TRBD1. CDR3 length: 14 amino acids. The V gene's germline CDR1 is SGHNT and CDR2 YYREEE (reference sequence). Trimming at V came to 6 bases and at J to 3 bases, leaving 7 bases not matched to a gene. The CDR3 DNA reads TGTGCCAGCACTCTGACAGGGGCCGACACTGAAGCTTTCTTT. It encodes CASTLTGADTEAFF.

This clone occurred a few times. The chain is built from TRBV2 and TRBJ1-2, with D unclear. Looked up from germline, CDR1 is SNHLY and CDR2 is FYNNEI. This CDR3 spans 11 amino acids. V lost 6 bases and J lost 7, with 9 bases in between. The CDR3 DNA reads as TGTGCCAGCAGCCAGGAGCGTGGCTACACCTTC. It encodes CASSQERGYTF.

The rearrangement links TRBV28 to TRBJ2-7, with D tentatively TRBD2 (5 bases). Germline CDR1 MDHEN, CDR2 SYDVKM. The V end lost 6 bases, the J end lost 2 bases, and 17 bases lay between the germline ends. CDR3 length: 15 amino acids. CDR3 amino acids: CASRRAVFGTYEQYF. In DNA, the CDR3 is TGTGCCAGCAGGCGAGCGGTCTTCGGCACCTACGAGCAGTACTTC.

The chain combines TRBV27 with TRBJ1-2; D gene unclear. This CDR3 region has 13 residues. Trimming took off 6 bases at V and 1 base at J, with 9 bases between the two ends. Per germline, CDR1 MNHEY and CDR2 SMNVEV (reference sequence). The chain's CDR3 is CASRTRGNYGYTF. CDR3 DNA sequence: TGTGCCAGCAGAACCCGGGGTAACTATGGCTACACCTTC.

This clone has only one observation. The J gene is TRBJ1-4, the V gene TRBV5-4; 9 bases are shared with TRBD1. Losses at the gene ends were 4 bases for V and 0 bases for J; bases not matched to a gene: 10. Germline V lookup: CDR1 SGHNT, CDR2 YYREEE (reference sequence). The CDR3 spans 18 residues. CDR3 residues: CASSPGTGRFATNEKLFF. Here the CDR3 DNA reads TGTGCCAGCAGCCCCGGGACAGGGCGCTTTGCAACTAATGAAAAACTGTTTTTT. Combining the CDR3 with reference TRBV5-4 and TRBJ1-4 gives the whole variable domain ETGVTQSPTHLIKTRGQQVTLRCSSQSGHNTVSWYQQALGQGPQFIFQYYREEENGRGNFPPRFSGLQFPNYSSELNVNALELDDSALYLCASSPGTGRFATNEKLFFGSGTQLSVL.

This sequence joins TRBV5-1 and TRBJ1-6; no firm D call. V lost 4 bases, J lost 5 bases, and 13 bases lay in between. Per the germline V gene, CDR1 is SGHRS and CDR2 is YFSETQ. The CDR3 loop spans 15 amino acids. CDR3: CASSPNTDNNSPLHF. For the CDR3, the DNA is TGCGCCAGCAGCCCCAACACCGATAATAATTCACCCCTCCACTTT.

The chain combines TRBV2 with TRBJ1-6; 10 positions agree with TRBD1. The CDR3 extends over 15 amino acids. Losses at the gene ends were 5 bases for V and 9 bases for J; bases not matched to a gene: 7. The germline CDR1 and CDR2 sequences are SNHLY and FYNNEI. CDR3 DNA sequence: TGTGCCAGCAGTAACTCCGGGACAGGGGTTTCACCCCTCCACTTT. Translation: CASSNSGTGVSPLHF.

This rearrangement joins TRBV7-8 to TRBJ2-1; D is perhaps TRBD1 (5 bases). Germline V gives CDR1 SGHVS, CDR2 FQNEAQ. Trimming removed 3 bases at V and 0 bases at J, with 12 bases between. This CDR3 contains 16 residues. The CDR3 DNA sequence: TGTGCCAGCAGCTTGCAGGGTGATAGCTCCTACAATGAGCAGTTCTTC. Protein product: CASSLQGDSSYNEQFF.

The J gene is TRBJ1-1, the V gene TRBV19; D is undetermined. The germline gives CDR1 LNHDA, CDR2 SQIVND (reference sequence). The CDR3 loop spans 15 amino acids. V was pared by 2 bases and J by 4 bases, with 14 bases between. The CDR3 region has the DNA TGTGCCAGTAGTATACCTCTGGGGAGGAGCACTGAAGCTTTCTTT. This codes for CASSIPLGRSTEAFF.

This chain joins TRBV6-5 and TRBJ1-1; no firm D call. The CDR3 totals 12 residues. V dropped 0 bases and J dropped 4 bases, with 3 bases sitting between them. CDR1 and CDR2 (germline): MNHEY, SVGAGI. The CDR3 loop reads CASSYSPTEAFF. As DNA, the CDR3 is TGTGCCAGCAGTTACTCGCCCACTGAAGCTTTCTTT.

The rearrangement joins TRBV5-1 to TRBJ1-1; D possibly corresponds to TRBD1 (6 bases). Germline V gene data show CDR1 as SGHRS and CDR2 as YFSETQ. V lost 0 bases to trimming and J lost 2 bases, with 14 bases between them. The CDR3 runs to 16 residues. This CDR3 is CASSLAPLDSNTEAFF. Here the CDR3 DNA reads TGCGCCAGCAGCTTGGCACCTCTGGACAGCAACACTGAAGCTTTCTTT.

The chain carries TRBV5-8 and TRBJ2-5, with D unclear. The CDR3 has 14 amino acids. Per germline, CDR1 SGHTS and CDR2 YDEGEE. V gave up 4 bases and J gave up 5 bases, with 15 bases separating them. CDR3 sequence: CASSRTPSAETQYF. DNA of the CDR3: TGTGCCAGCAGCCGGACCCCTTCGGCTGAGACCCAGTACTTC.

This rearrangement joins TRBV28 to TRBJ2-1; 10 nucleotides line up with TRBD1. Losses at the gene ends were 5 bases for V and 8 bases for J; bases not matched to a gene: 9. Germline V CDR1 and CDR2: MDHEN, SYDVKM. This CDR3 contains 15 residues. For the CDR3, the DNA is TGTGCCAGCAGTCCACGGGACAGGGGAAGCGATGAGCAGTTCTTC. Translated, it gives CASSPRDRGSDEQFF.

A remark on this clone: Other nucleotide sequences from this sample produce the same CDR3. CDR3 residues: CASSLTGGGTEAFF. The CDR3 coding sequence is TGTGCCAGCAGCCTCACAGGGGGAGGCACTGAAGCTTTCTTT. The chain carries TRBV3-1 (or the pseudogene TRBV3-2) and TRBJ1-1, with 8 positions matching TRBD1. The CDR3 consists of 14 residues. Per germline, CDR1 LGHDT and CDR2 YNNKEL (reference sequence). Losses at the gene ends were 4 bases for V and 4 bases for J; bases not matched to a gene: 5.

This chain links TRBV18 with TRBJ2-1; D assignment may be TRBD1 or TRBD2 (6 bases each). The CDR3 runs to 13 residues. Germline CDR1 and CDR2: KGHSH and LQKENI. The ends were cut back, 8 bases at V and 10 bases at J, with 18 bases in the middle. The CDR3 nucleotides read TGTGCCAGCCTTAGTAGCGTGGGGGGCGAGCAGTTCTTC. It codes for CASLSSVGGEQFF.

This chain connects TRBV28 to TRBJ1-2, with unresolved D. Trimming stripped 4 bases from V and 2 bases from J, with 11 bases between. The CDR3 loop spans 14 amino acids. The germline V gene encodes CDR1 MDHEN and CDR2 SYDVKM. The CDR3 region has the DNA TGTGCCAGCAGTTCCCAGGCGGGGAACTATGGCTACACCTTC. Translated: CASSSQAGNYGYTF.

J is TRBJ2-5 and V is TRBV5-1; possibly TRBD1 for D (5 bases). V gave up 0 bases and J gave up 3 bases, with 9 bases separating them. This CDR3 has 14 residues. Germline CDR1 and CDR2: SGHRS and YFSETQ. The CDR3 loop reads CASSLGQLEETQYF. Here the CDR3 DNA reads TGCGCCAGCAGCTTGGGACAGCTCGAAGAGACCCAGTACTTC.

The rearrangement joins TRBV7-8 to TRBJ1-2; TRBD1 matches 11 bases. Per the germline V gene, CDR1 is SGHVS and CDR2 is FQNEAQ. With 4 bases clipped from V and 7 bases from J, the junction kept 2 bases outside the gene matches. The CDR3 has 13 amino acids. The CDR3, as DNA: TGTGCCAGCAGCTCGGACAGGGGGCTTGGCTACACCTTC. It codes for CASSSDRGLGYTF.

V and J are TRBV12-3 or TRBV12-4 and TRBJ1-2; a weak D match, TRBD1 (5 bases). The CDR3 loop spans 13 amino acids. Trimming stripped 5 bases from V and 7 bases from J, with 14 bases between. DNA of the CDR3: TGTGCCAGCAGTCAATTATCAGGGCTTGGCTACACCTTC. Its translation: CASSQLSGLGYTF.

The chain combines TRBV7-2 with TRBJ2-1; TRBD2 matches 15 bases. Trimming removed 4 bases from V and 4 bases from J; junction bases left unmatched: 5. Germline V CDR1 and CDR2: SGHTA, FQGNSA. The CDR3 contains 17 residues. CDR3: CASSSTGLAGGYNEQFF. The CDR3 nucleotides read TGTGCCAGCAGCTCAACCGGACTAGCGGGGGGGTACAATGAGCAGTTCTTC.

J is TRBJ1-2 and V is TRBV7-9; D remains unclear. CDR1 is SEHNR, CDR2 FQNEAQ, per germline (reference sequence). The V gene lost 3 bases and the J gene lost 1 base, with 6 bases spanning the gap. The CDR3 runs to 13 residues. CDR3 residues: CASSLGYNYGYTF. The CDR3 bases are TGTGCCAGCAGCTTGGGATATAACTATGGCTACACCTTC.

The rearrangement joins TRBV11-2 to TRBJ1-1; D might be TRBD1 (5 bases). CDR3 size: 15 residues. The germline V gene has CDR1 SGHAT and CDR2 FQNNGV. Trimming left V 6 bases short and J 4 bases short, with 18 bases between. The CDR3 DNA reads TGTGCCAGCAGTCAGATGGGGGGAAAAGGCACTGAAGCTTTCTTT. It translates to CASSQMGGKGTEAFF.

Points on this clone: An end of the junction does not agree with germline; a read error may underlie this. The V and J genes are TRBV2 and TRBJ1-2; D is perhaps TRBD1 (5 bases). CDR3 size: 11 residues. CDR1 and CDR2 (germline): SNHLY, FYNNEI. The CDR3 sequence: CACREGDGYTF. DNA of the CDR3: TGTGCCTGCAGGGAAGGGGATGGCTACACCTTC.

This chain joins TRBV28 and TRBJ2-7; 9 bases align to TRBD1. The CDR3 has 15 amino acids. V dropped 1 base and J dropped 2; count of bases not matched to a gene: 3. Germline V gene lookup returns CDR1 MDHEN and CDR2 SYDVKM. The CDR3 DNA follows: TGTGCCAGCAGTTTATATCGACAGGGGGCCTACGAGCAGTACTTC. Protein: CASSLYRQGAYEQYF.

The chain has TRBV6-6 and TRBJ1-1; weak D call: TRBD1 (6 bases). The CDR3 is 14 amino acids. V shed 7 bases and J shed 0 bases, with 12 bases lying between them. Germline CDR1 MNHNY, CDR2 SVGAGI (reference sequence). CDR3 in DNA: TGTGCCAGCATTTCGGACAGATTGAACACTGAAGCTTTCTTT. Translating gives CASISDRLNTEAFF.

The chain recombines TRBV18 with TRBJ1-2, with 11 bases matching TRBD1. J lost 7 bases, V lost 1 base, and 2 bases had no gene match. This CDR3 is 14 amino acids long. Germline V gene sequence: CDR1 KGHSH, CDR2 LQKENI. CDR3 nucleotides: TGTGCCAGCTCACCACGGGACAGGGGGAGTGGCTACACCTTC. Translating it yields CASSPRDRGSGYTF.